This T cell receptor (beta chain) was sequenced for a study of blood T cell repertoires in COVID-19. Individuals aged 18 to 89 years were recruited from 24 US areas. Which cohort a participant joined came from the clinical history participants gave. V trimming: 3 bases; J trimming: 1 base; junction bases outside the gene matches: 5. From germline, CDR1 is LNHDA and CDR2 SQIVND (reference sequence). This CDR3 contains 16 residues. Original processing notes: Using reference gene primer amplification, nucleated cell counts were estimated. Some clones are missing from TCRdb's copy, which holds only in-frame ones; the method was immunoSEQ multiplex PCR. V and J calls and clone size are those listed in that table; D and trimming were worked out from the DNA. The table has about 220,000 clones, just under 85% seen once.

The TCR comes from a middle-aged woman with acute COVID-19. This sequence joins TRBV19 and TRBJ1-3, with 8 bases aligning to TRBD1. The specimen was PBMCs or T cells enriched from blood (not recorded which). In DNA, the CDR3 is TGTGCCAGTAGTATTGGCAGGGGGCGATCTGGAAACACCATATATTTT. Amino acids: CASSIGRGRSGNTIYF.